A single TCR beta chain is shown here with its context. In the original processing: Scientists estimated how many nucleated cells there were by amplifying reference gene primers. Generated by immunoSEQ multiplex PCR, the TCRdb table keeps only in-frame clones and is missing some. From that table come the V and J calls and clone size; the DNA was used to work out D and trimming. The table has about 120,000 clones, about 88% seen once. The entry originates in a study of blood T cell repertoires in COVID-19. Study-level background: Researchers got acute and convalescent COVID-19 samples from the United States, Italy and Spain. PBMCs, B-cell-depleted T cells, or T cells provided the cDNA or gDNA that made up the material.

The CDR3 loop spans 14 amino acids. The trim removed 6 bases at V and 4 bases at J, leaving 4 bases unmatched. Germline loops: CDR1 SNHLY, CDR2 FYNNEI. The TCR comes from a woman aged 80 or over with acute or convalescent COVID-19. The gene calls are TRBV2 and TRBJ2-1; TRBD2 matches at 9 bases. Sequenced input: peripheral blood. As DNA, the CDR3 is TGTGCCAGCAGAAGACTAGCGGAGTACAATGAGCAGTTCTTC. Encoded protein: CASRRLAEYNEQFF.